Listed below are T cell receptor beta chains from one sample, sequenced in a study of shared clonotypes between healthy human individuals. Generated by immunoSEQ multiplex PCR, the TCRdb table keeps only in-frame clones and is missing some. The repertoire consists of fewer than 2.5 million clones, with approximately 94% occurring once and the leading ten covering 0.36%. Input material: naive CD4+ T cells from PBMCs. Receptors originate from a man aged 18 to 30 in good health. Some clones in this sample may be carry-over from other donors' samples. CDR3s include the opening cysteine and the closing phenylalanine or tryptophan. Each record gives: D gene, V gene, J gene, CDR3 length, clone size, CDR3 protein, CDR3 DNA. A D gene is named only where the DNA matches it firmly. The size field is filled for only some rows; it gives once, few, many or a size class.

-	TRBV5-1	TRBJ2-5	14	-	CASSLPGQQETQYF	TGCGCCAGCAGCTTACCGGGACAACAAGAGACCCAGTACTTC
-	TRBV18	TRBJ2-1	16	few	CASEQTRGSSYNEQFF	TGTGCCAGCGAACAGACCCGGGGCAGCTCCTACAATGAGCAGTTCTTC
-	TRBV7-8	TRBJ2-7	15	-	CASSQLAGSRYEQYF	TGTGCCAGCAGCCAACTGGCAGGGAGTAGGTACGAGCAGTACTTC
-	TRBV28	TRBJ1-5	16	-	CASSFPPRRGHQPQHF	TGTGCCAGCAGTTTCCCCCCCCGAAGGGGACATCAGCCCCAGCATTTT
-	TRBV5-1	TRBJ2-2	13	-	CASSPQDTGELFF	TGCGCCAGCAGTCCCCAGGACACCGGGGAGCTGTTTTTT
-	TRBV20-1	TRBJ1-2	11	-	CSAPLGGGYTF	TGCAGTGCTCCGCTTGGAGGCGGCTACACCTTC
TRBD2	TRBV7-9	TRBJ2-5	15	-	CASSLGTSAQETQYF	TGTGCCAGCAGCTTAGGCACTAGCGCACAAGAGACCCAGTACTTC
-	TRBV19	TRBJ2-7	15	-	CASSIGGTTYYEQYF	TGTGCCAGTAGTATAGGGGGGACAACCTACTACGAGCAGTACTTC
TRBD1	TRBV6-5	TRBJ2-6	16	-	CASSYSPGQGDNVLTF	TGTGCCAGCAGTTATTCGCCGGGACAGGGTGACAACGTCCTGACTTTC
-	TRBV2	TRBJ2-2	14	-	CASSEVRNTGELFF	TGTGCCAGCAGTGAAGTTAGAAACACCGGGGAGCTGTTTTTT
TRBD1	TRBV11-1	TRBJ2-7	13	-	CASRDRDVNEQYF	TGTGCCAGCAGGGACAGGGACGTGAACGAGCAGTACTTC
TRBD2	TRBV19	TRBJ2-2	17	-	CASSIRGPAGVTGELFF	TGTGCCAGTAGTATAAGGGGACCAGCGGGAGTAACCGGGGAGCTGTTTTTT
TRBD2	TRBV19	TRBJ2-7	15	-	CASSIAGGPGYEQYF	TGTGCCAGTAGTATAGCGGGAGGGCCCGGTTACGAGCAGTACTTC
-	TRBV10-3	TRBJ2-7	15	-	CAISESQVNAYEQYF	TGTGCCATCAGTGAGTCTCAGGTAAACGCCTACGAGCAGTACTTC
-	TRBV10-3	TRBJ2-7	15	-	CAISEGGGDSYEQYF	TGTGCCATCAGTGAAGGGGGTGGGGACTCCTACGAGCAGTACTTC
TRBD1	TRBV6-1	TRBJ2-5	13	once	CASRTQGAETQYF	TGTGCCAGCAGAACGCAGGGGGCAGAGACCCAGTACTTC
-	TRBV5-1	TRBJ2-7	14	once	CASSGVVGFYEQYF	TGCGCCAGCAGTGGTGTGGTAGGTTTCTACGAGCAGTACTTC
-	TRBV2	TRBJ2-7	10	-	CASRSYEQYF	TGTGCCAGCCGATCCTACGAGCAGTACTTC
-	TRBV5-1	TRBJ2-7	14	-	CASSPTGGSYEQYF	TGCGCCAGCAGCCCGACCGGGGGCTCCTACGAGCAGTACTTC
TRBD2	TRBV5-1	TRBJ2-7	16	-	CASSVGLAGERYEQYF	TGCGCCAGCAGCGTGGGACTAGCGGGAGAGAGATACGAGCAGTACTTC
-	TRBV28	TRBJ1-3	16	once	CASSSQGRPSGNTIYF	TGTGCCAGCAGTTCGCAAGGCAGGCCCTCTGGAAACACCATATATTTT
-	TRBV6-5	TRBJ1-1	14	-	CASSYSAGLAEAFF	TGTGCCAGCAGTTACTCTGCTGGGCTCGCTGAAGCTTTCTTT
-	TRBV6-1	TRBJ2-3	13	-	CAGGWGATDTQYF	TGTGCCGGTGGTTGGGGTGCTACAGATACGCAGTATTTT
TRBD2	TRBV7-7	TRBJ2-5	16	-	CASSPRLAGGLETQYF	TGTGCCAGCAGCCCGAGACTAGCGGGAGGACTAGAGACCCAGTACTTC
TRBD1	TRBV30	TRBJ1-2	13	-	CAWRDRGTRGYTF	TGTGCCTGGAGGGACAGGGGGACTCGGGGCTACACCTTC
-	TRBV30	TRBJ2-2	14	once	CAWSVRLPTGELFF	TGTGCCTGGAGTGTACGACTTCCCACCGGGGAGCTGTTTTTT
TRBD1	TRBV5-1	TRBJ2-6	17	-	CASSAGQVSWGANVLTF	TGCGCCAGCAGCGCCGGACAGGTATCGTGGGGGGCCAACGTCCTGACTTTC
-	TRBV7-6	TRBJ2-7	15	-	CASSLSDPGTNEQYF	TGTGCCAGCAGCTTATCCGACCCCGGGACCAACGAGCAGTACTTC
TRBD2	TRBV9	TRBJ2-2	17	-	CASSVDLALAGTGELFF	TGTGCCAGCAGCGTAGATTTGGCACTAGCGGGAACCGGGGAGCTGTTTTTT
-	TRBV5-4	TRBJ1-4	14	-	CASGNGTTNEKLFF	TGTGCCAGCGGAAACGGGACCACTAATGAAAAACTGTTTTTT
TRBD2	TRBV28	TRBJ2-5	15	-	CASTRLAGGGETQYF	TGTGCCAGCACCCGACTAGCGGGAGGGGGAGAGACCCAGTACTTC
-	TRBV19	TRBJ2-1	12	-	CASSMAYNEQFF	TGTGCCAGTAGTATGGCTTACAATGAGCAGTTCTTC
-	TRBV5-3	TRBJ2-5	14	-	CARSLVQGLGTQYF	TGTGCCAGAAGCTTGGTTCAGGGTCTGGGGACCCAGTACTTC
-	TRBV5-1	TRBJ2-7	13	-	CASSPGRGYEQYF	TGCGCCAGCAGCCCCGGACGGGGCTACGAGCAGTACTTC
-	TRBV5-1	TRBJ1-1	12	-	CASSLEGSEAFF	TGCGCCAGCAGCTTGGAAGGATCTGAAGCTTTCTTT
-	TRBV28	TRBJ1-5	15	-	CASIQGGDSNQPQHF	TGTGCCAGCATCCAGGGCGGCGATAGCAATCAGCCCCAGCATTTT
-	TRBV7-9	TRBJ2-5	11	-	CASSFEEAQYF	TGTGCCAGCAGCTTCGAGGAGGCCCAGTACTTC
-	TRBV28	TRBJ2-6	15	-	CASRQVSTGANVLTF	TGTGCCAGCCGGCAGGTTTCGACTGGGGCCAACGTCCTGACTTTC
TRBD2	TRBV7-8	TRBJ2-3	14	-	CASSVSRAGGTQYF	TGTGCCAGCAGCGTCAGCCGGGCCGGGGGGACGCAGTATTTT
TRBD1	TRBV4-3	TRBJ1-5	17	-	CASSQDLVDRDAQPQHF	TGCGCCAGCAGCCAAGATCTCGTCGACAGGGATGCTCAGCCCCAGCATTTT
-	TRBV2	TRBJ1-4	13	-	CASNNPAEEKLFF	TGTGCCAGCAATAACCCCGCGGAGGAAAAACTGTTTTTT
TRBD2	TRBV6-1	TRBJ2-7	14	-	CASKLAGGSYEQYF	TGTGCCAGCAAACTAGCGGGGGGATCCTACGAGCAGTACTTC
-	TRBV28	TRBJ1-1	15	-	CASSTRNGANTEAFF	TGTGCCAGCAGTACACGTAATGGGGCGAACACTGAAGCTTTCTTT
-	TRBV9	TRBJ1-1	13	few	CASSPKPILPAFF	TGTGCCAGCAGCCCAAAACCTATTCTTCCCGCTTTCTTT
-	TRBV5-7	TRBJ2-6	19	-	CASSLAFGQPDSGANVLTF	TGTGCCAGCAGCTTGGCTTTTGGACAGCCCGACTCTGGGGCCAACGTCCTGACTTTC
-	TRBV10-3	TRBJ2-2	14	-	CAISERGNTGELFF	TGTGCCATCAGTGAGCGAGGGAACACCGGGGAGCTGTTTTTT
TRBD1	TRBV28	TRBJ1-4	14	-	CASSFTGVGEKLFF	TGTGCCAGCAGCTTTACAGGGGTCGGTGAAAAACTGTTTTTT
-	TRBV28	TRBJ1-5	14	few	CASSFGQYNQPQHF	TGTGCCAGCAGTTTTGGCCAGTACAATCAGCCCCAGCATTTT
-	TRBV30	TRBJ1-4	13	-	CAWSLGGNEKLFF	TGTGCCTGGAGTTTAGGGGGGAATGAAAAACTGTTTTTT
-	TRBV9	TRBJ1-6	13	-	CASSGDSPSPLHF	TGTGCCAGCAGCGGCGACAGTCCTTCACCCCTCCACTTT
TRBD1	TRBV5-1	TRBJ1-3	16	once	CASSMGQASSGNTIYF	TGCGCCAGCAGCATGGGACAGGCGAGCTCTGGAAACACCATATATTTT
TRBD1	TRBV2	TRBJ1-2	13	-	CASSTDRGVGYTF	TGTGCCAGCAGTACTGACAGGGGGGTTGGCTACACCTTC
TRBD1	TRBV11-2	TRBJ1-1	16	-	CASSLGTGGLGTEAFF	TGTGCCAGCAGCTTAGGGACAGGGGGCCTGGGTACTGAAGCTTTCTTT
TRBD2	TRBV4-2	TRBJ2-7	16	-	CASSPGLAGGPGEQYF	TGTGCCAGCAGCCCTGGACTAGCGGGAGGGCCGGGTGAGCAGTACTTC